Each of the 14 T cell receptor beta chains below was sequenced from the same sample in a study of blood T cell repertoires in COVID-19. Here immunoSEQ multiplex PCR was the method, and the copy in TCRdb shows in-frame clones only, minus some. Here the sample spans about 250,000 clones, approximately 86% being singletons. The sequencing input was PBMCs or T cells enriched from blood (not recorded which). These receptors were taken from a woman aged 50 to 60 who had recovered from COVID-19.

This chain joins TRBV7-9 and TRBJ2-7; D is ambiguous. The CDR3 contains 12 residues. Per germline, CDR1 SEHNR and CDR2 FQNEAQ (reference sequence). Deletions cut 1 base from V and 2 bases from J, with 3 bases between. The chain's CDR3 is CASSLEPYEQYF. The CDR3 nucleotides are TGTGCCAGCAGCTTAGAGCCCTACGAGCAGTACTTC.

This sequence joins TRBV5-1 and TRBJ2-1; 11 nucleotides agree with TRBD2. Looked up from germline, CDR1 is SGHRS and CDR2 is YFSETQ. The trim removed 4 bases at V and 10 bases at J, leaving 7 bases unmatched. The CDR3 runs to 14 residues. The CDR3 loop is CASSAGTSGTEQFF. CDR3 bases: TGCGCCAGCAGCGCCGGGACTAGCGGAACCGAGCAGTTCTTC.

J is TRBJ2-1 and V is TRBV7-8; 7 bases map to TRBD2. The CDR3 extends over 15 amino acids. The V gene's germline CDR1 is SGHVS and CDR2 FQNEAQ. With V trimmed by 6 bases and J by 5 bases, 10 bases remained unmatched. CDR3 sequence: CASRSGGSEDNEQFF. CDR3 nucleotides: TGTGCCAGCAGAAGTGGCGGGAGTGAGGACAATGAGCAGTTCTTC.

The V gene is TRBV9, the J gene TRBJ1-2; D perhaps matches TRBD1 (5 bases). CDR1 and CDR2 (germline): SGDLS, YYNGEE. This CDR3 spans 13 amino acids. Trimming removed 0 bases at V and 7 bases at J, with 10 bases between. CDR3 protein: CASSVGREGGYTF. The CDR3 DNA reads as TGTGCCAGCAGCGTAGGCAGGGAGGGTGGCTACACCTTC.

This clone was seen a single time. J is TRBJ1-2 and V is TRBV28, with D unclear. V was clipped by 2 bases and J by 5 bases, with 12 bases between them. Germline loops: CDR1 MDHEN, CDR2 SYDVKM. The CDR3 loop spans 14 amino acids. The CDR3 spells CASSLKTPRYGYTF. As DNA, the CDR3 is TGTGCCAGCAGTTTAAAGACCCCGAGGTATGGCTACACCTTC.

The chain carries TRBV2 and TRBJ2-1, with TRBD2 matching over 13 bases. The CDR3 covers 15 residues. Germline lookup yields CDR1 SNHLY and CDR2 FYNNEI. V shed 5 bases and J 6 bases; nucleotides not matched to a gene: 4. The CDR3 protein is CASSRGTSGANEQFF. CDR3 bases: TGTGCCAGCAGTCGAGGGACTAGCGGGGCCAATGAGCAGTTCTTC.

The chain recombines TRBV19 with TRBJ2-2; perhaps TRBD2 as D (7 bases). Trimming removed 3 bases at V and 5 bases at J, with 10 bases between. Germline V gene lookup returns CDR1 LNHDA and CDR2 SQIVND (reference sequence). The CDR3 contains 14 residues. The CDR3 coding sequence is TGTGCCAGTAGTATCAGGGGAGGGACCGGGGAGCTGTTTTTT. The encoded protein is CASSIRGGTGELFF.

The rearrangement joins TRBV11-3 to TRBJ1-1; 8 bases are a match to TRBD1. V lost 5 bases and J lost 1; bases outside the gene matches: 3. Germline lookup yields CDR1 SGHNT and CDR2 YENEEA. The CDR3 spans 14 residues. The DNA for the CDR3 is TGTGCCAGCAGCGCGGGACAGGAGAACACTGAAGCTTTCTTT. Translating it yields CASSAGQENTEAFF.

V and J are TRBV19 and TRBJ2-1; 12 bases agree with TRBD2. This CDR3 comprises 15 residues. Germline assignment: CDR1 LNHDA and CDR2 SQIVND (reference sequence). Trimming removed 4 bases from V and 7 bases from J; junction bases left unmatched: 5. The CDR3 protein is CASSTRLAGVNEQFF. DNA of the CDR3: TGTGCCAGTAGTACAAGACTAGCGGGAGTGAATGAGCAGTTCTTC.

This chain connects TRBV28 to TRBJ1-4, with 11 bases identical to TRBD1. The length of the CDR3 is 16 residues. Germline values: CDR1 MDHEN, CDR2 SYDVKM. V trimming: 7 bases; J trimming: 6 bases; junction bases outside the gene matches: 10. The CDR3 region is CASKTGTGGDYEKLFF. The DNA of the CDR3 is TGTGCCAGCAAGACCGGGACAGGGGGTGATTATGAAAAACTGTTTTTT.

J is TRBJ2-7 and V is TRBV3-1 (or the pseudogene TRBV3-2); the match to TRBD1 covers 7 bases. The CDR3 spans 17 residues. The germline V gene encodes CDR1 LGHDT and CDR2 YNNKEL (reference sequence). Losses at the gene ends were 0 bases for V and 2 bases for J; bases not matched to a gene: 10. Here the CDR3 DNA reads TGTGCCAGCAGCCAAGATCTCGGGACAGCGATCGCCTACGAGCAGTACTTC. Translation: CASSQDLGTAIAYEQYF.

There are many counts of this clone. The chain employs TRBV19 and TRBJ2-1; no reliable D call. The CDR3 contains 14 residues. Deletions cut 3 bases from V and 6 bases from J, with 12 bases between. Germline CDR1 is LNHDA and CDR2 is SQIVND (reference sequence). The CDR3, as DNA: TGTGCCAGTAGTATTGACTCCTCGCGCAATGAGCAGTTCTTC. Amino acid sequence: CASSIDSSRNEQFF.

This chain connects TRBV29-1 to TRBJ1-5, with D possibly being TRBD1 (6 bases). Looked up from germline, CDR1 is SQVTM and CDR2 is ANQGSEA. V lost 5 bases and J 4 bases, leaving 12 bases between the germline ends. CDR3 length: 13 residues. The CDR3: CSVQRGSNQPQHF. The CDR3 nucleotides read TGCAGCGTTCAGAGGGGGTCTAATCAGCCCCAGCATTTT.

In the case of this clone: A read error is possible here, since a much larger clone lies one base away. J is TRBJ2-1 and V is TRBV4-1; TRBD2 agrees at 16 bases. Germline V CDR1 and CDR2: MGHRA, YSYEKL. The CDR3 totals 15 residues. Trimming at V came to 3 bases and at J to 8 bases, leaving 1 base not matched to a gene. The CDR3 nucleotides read TGCGCCAGCAGCCAGGGACTAGCGGGAGGGGATGAGCAGTTCTTC. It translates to CASSQGLAGGDEQFF.